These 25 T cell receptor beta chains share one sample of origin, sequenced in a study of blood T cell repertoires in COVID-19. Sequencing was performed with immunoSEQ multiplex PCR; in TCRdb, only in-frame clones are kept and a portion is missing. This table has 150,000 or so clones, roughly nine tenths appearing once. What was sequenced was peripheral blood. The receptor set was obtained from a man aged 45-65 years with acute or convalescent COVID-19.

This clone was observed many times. The CDR3 reads CASSTGQGEISPLHF. CDR3 coding DNA: TGTGCCAGCAGTACGGGACAGGGGGAGATTTCACCCCTCCACTTT. The V gene is TRBV27, the J gene TRBJ1-6; 11 nucleotides line up with TRBD1. There are 15 residues in the CDR3. The V gene's germline CDR1 is MNHEY and CDR2 SMNVEV (reference sequence). V lost 5 bases to trimming and J lost 9 bases; unmatched junction nucleotides: 6.

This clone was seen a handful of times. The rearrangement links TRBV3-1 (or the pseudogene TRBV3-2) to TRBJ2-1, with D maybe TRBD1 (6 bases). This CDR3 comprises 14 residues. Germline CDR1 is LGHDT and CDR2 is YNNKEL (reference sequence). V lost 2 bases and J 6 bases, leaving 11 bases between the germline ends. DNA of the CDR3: TGTGCCAGCAGCCAACAGGGGTTCGGCAATGAGCAGTTCTTC. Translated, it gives CASSQQGFGNEQFF.

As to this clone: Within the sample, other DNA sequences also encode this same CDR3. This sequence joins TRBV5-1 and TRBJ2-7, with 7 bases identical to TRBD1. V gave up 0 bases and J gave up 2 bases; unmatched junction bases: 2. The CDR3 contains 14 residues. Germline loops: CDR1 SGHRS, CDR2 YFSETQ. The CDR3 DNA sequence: TGCGCCAGCAGCTTGGGGCAGGGGGCCTACGAGCAGTACTTC. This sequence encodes CASSLGQGAYEQYF.

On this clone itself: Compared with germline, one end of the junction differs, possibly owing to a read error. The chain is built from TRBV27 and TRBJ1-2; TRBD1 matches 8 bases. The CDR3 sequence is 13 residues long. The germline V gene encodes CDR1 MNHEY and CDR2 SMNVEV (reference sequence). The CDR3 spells CASSLSGGHGYTF. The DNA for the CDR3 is TGTGCCAGCAGTCTATCAGGGGGCCATGGCTACACCTTC.

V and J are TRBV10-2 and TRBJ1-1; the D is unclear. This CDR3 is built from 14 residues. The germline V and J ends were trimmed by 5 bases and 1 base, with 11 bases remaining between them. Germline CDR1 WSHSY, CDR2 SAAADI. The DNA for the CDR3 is TGCGCCAGCAGTTCGAGTCGGTGGAACACTGAAGCTTTCTTT. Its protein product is CASSSSRWNTEAFF.

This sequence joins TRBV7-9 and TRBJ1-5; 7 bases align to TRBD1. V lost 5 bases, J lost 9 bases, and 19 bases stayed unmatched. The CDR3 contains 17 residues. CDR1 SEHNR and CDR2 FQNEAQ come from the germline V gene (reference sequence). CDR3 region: CASSRQTGPRELTPQHF. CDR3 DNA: TGTGCCAGCAGCAGACAGACAGGGCCCCGCGAATTAACGCCCCAGCATTTT.

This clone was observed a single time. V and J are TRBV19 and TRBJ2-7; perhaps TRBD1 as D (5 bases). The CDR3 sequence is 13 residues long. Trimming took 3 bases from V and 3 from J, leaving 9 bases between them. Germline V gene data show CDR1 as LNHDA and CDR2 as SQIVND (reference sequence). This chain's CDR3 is CASSINRYYEQYF. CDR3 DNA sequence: TGTGCCAGTAGTATCAACAGGTACTACGAGCAGTACTTC. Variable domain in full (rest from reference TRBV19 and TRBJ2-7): DGGITQSPKYLFRKEGQNVTLSCEQNLNHDAMYWYRQDPGQGLRLIYYSQIVNDFQKGDIAEGYSVSREKKESFPLTVTSAQKNPTAFYLCASSINRYYEQYFGPGTRLTVT.

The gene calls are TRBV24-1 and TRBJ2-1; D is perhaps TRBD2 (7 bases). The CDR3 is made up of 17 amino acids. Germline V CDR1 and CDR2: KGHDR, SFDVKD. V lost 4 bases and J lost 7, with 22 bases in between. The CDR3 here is CATSDPTSTRGGNEQFF. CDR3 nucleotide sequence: TGTGCCACCAGTGACCCGACTAGCACGAGAGGGGGTAATGAGCAGTTCTTC.

The CDR3 sequence is CASSPGGAQPGDSEAFF. The CDR3 DNA follows: TGTGCCAGCAGCCCTGGTGGGGCCCAACCGGGGGATTCTGAAGCTTTCTTT. The J gene is TRBJ1-1, the V gene TRBV5-4; weak D call: TRBD1 (5 bases). V lost 4 bases and J 6 bases, leaving 25 bases between the germline ends. CDR1 SGHNT and CDR2 YYREEE come from the germline V gene (reference sequence). CDR3 length: 17 amino acids.

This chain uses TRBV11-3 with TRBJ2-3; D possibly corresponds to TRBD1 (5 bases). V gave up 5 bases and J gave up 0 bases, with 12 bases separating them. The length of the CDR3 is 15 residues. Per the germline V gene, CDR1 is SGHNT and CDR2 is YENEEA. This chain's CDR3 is CASSLGQASTDTQYF. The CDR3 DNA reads TGTGCCAGCAGCCTGGGGCAGGCTAGCACAGATACGCAGTATTTT.

CDR3 nucleotide sequence: TGTGCCAGCAGCACCAGACAGGAGAACACTGAAGCTTTCTTT. Protein: CASSTRQENTEAFF. This sequence joins TRBV11-2 and TRBJ1-1; tentative D call: TRBD1 (6 bases). The V gene lost 5 bases and the J gene lost 1 base, with 11 bases spanning the gap. Germline CDR1 reads SGHAT; CDR2 reads FQNNGV. The CDR3 loop spans 14 amino acids.

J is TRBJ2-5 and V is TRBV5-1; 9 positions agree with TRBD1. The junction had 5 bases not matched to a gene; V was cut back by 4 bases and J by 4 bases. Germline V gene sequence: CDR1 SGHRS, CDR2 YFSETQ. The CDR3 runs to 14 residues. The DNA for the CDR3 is TGCGCCAGCAGCCCCGGGACAGGGACAGAGACCCAGTACTTC. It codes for CASSPGTGTETQYF. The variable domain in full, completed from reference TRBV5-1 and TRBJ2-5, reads KAGVTQTPRYLIKTRGQQVTLSCSPISGHRSVSWYQQTPGQGLQFLFEYFSETQRNKGNFPGRFSGRQFSNSRSEMNVSTLELGDSALYLCASSPGTGTETQYFGPGTRLLVL.

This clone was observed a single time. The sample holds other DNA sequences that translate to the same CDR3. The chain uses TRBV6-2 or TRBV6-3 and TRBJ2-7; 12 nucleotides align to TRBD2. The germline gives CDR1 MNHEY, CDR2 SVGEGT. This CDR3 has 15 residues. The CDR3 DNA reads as TGTGCCAGTAGTTACGCTAGCGGGGGGGCTTGGGAGCAGTACGTC. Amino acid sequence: CASSYASGGAWEQYV.

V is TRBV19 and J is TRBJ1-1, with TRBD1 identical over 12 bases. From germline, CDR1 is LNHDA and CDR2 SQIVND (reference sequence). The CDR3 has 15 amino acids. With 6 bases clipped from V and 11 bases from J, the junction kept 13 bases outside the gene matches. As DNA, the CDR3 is TGTGCCAGTAGGGTCCTCCGGGACAGGGGGCAGAGCGCTTTCTTT. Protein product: CASRVLRDRGQSAFF.

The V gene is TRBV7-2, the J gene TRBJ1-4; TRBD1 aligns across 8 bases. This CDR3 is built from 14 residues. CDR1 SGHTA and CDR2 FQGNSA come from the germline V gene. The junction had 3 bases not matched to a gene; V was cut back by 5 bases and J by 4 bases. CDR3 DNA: TGTGCCAGCAGCGGACAGGGACTTAATGAAAAACTGTTTTTT. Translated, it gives CASSGQGLNEKLFF.

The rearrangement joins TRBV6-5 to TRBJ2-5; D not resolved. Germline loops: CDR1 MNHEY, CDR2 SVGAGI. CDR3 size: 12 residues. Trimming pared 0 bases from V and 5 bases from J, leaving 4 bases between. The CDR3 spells CASSYSRETQYF. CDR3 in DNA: TGTGCCAGCAGTTACTCGAGGGAGACCCAGTACTTC.

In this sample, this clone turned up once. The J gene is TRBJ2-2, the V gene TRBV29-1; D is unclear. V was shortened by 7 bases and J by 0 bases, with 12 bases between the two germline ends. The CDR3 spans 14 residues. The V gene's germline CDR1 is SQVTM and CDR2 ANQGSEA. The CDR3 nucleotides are TGCAGCGCCGCAATACGGGCGAACACCGGGGAGCTGTTTTTT. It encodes CSAAIRANTGELFF.

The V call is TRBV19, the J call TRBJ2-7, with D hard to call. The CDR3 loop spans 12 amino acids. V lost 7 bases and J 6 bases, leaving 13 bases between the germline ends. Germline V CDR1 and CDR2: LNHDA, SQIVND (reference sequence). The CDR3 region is CASMVHRGEQYF. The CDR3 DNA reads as TGTGCCAGTATGGTTCATCGCGGCGAGCAGTACTTC.

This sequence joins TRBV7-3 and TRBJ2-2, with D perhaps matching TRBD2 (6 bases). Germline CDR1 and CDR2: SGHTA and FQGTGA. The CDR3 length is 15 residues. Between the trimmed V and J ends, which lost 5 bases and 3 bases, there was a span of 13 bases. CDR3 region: CASSLGTGYTGELFF. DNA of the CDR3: TGTGCCAGCAGCCTGGGGACTGGATACACCGGGGAGCTGTTTTTT.

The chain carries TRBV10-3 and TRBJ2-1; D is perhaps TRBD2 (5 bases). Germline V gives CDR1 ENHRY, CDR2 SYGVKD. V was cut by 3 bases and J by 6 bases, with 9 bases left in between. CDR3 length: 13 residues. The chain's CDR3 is CAISERGFNEQFF. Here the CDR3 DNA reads TGTGCCATCAGTGAACGGGGTTTCAATGAGCAGTTCTTC.

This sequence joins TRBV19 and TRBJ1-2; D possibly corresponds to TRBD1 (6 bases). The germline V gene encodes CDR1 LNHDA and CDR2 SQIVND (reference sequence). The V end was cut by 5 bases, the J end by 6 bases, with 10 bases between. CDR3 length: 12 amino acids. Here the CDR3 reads CASSPAGDGYTF. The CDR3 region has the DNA TGTGCCAGTAGTCCGGCAGGGGATGGCTACACCTTC.

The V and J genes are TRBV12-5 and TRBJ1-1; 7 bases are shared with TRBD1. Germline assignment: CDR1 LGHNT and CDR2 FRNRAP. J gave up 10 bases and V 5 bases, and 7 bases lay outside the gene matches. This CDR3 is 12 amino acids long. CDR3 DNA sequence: TGTGCTAGTGGTACAGGACAGGTCGCAGCTTTCTTT. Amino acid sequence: CASGTGQVAAFF.

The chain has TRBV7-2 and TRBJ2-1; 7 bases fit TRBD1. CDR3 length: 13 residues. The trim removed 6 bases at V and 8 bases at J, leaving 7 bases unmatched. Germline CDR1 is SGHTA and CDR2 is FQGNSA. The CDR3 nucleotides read TGTGCCAGCAGTCGAAACAGGGGCCATGAGCAGTTCTTC. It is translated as CASSRNRGHEQFF.

CDR3 amino acids: CASMAKEGYTF. The CDR3 DNA sequence: TGTGCCAGCATGGCGAAGGAGGGCTACACCTTC. The chain links TRBV27 to TRBJ1-2; D is unresolved. V lost 7 bases to trimming and J lost 8 bases, with 11 bases between them. The CDR3 runs to 11 residues. Germline assignment: CDR1 MNHEY and CDR2 SMNVEV (reference sequence).

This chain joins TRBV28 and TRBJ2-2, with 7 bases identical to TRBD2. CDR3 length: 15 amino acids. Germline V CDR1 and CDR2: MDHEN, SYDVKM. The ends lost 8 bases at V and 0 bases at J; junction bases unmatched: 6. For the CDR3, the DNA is TGTGCCAGCTGGGGGGGTTCGTCGAACACCGGGGAGCTGTTTTTT. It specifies CASWGGSSNTGELFF. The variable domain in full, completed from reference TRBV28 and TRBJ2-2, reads DVKVTQSSRYLVKRTGEKVFLECVQDMDHENMFWYRQDPGLGLRLIYFSYDVKMKEKGDIPEGYSVSREKKERFSLILESASTNQTSMYLCASWGGSSNTGELFFGEGSRLTVL.